What follows describes a single T cell receptor (beta chain). Its cognate antigen has yet to be identified. Base-call qualities are not available, and no considerably larger clone is one nucleotide away. As encoded in the germline V gene, CDR1 is SGHVS while CDR2 is FQNEAQ. Taken from cysteine to phenylalanine, the CDR3 has 16 residues. CDR3 DNA is the only sequence kept; it has 48 bases, read in frame from the first base. The V end gives up 1 base and the J end 4 bases, leaving 4 bases in the junction not matched to a gene. These data belong to a study of siplizumab effects on memory and regulatory T cells (dated by TCRdb to the late 2010s). With regard to the full study: The effect of the anti-CD2 antibody siplizumab on alloreactive T-cell subsets was examined in allogeneic mixed lymphocyte reactions constructed from human PBMCs. Here is what the overall study found, with its caveats: The cumulative frequency of alloreactive sequences traceable to unstimulated CD4+ memory T cells was significantly reduced by siplizumab. In reactions with siplizumab, an average of around 70% of mappable alloreactive CD4+ clones were Treg-derived, compared with roughly 30% in control reactions. Greater diversity appeared to be present in unstimulated naive T cells than in memory T cells, and a substantial contribution to the alloresponse seemed to be made by naive cells. Roughly 75-95% of proliferating CD4+ or CD8+ clones could not be assigned a naive or memory phenotype. The suppressive function of proliferating Tregs from siplizumab cultures was not functionally confirmed. Because sequences at frequencies below about 10^-5 were poorly captured, only a minor fraction of alloreactive clones could be mapped back to unstimulated subsets.

Library prep was done by the immunoSEQ multiplex PCR assay. Each sample had about 10^5 TCR templates assayed by the deep sequencing platform. Genomic DNA extracted from sorted T cells was used for TCRbeta CDR3 sequencing. Concerning the study's data processing: The R programming language was used for the clonal analysis of the TCRbeta CDR3 data. Unstimulated samples were compared with post-reaction CFSE-low samples to define alloreactive CD4+ and CD8+ clones. Regulatory or non-regulatory origin was assigned to alloreactive CD4+ clones by matching of sequences to sorted unstimulated Treg and non-Treg repertoires. TCRdb holds this immuneACCESS table with in-frame rearrangements only. Some clones are missing; in checked studies, unresolved V genes explain under half, and the rest has no known cause. The DNA gave D and trimming, while V, J and clone size come from that table. The sample table holds about 75,000 clones, of which roughly 93% were seen once. Jointly, the top ten make up roughly 4.7% of the sample.

Sorted unstimulated T cells, along with proliferating T cells recovered from mixed lymphocyte reactions, underwent TCRbeta CDR3 sequencing. Fresh whole blood from around 11 HLA-typed healthy donors was used to isolate PBMCs. This chain is built from TRBV7-8 and TRBJ2-3; the central 11 bases match TRBD2. The TCR sequence derives from a human donor in good health. Source material: CD8+ T cells sorted from blood. The DNA reads TGTGCCAGCAGCTTAGGTTGGGGACTAGCGGCAGATACGCAGTATTTT. This gives the protein CASSLGWGLAADTQYF. With all but the CDR3 taken from the reference TRBV7-8 and TRBJ2-3 genes, the full variable domain is: GAGVSQSPRYKVAKRGQDVALRCDPISGHVSLFWYQQALGQGPEFLTYFQNEAQLDKSGLPSDRFFAERPEGSVSTLKIQRTQQEDSAVYLCASSLGWGLAADTQYFGPGTRLTVL.